This T cell receptor beta chain is from a study of OX40 agonist ivuxolimab in advanced cancers. Study background: Having had anti-PD-1, anti-PD-L1 or anti-CTLA-4 therapy before was allowed, and about 40% had some.

This clone has just one count. Using immunoSEQ multiplex PCR, the repertoire was profiled, and TCRdb retains in-frame clones only, with some absent. The sample comprises 20,000 to 25,000 clones, approximately 89% of which are singletons, and approximately 16% rests with the top ten. The sequence derives from an adult with an advanced solid tumor such as melanoma, head and neck, liver or kidney cancer. The starting material was CD4+ or CD8+ T cells sorted from blood, obtained in a trial of the OX40 agonist ivuxolimab.

The CDR3: CASSQDIAGGGVGQYF. CDR3 DNA sequence: TGCGCCAGCAGCCAAGATATAGCTGGCGGGGGGGTAGGGCAGTACTTC. The gene calls are TRBV4-1 and TRBJ2-7; 9 bases are a match to TRBD2. The ends lost 0 bases at V and 9 bases at J; junction bases unmatched: 12. This CDR3 contains 16 residues. Germline lookup yields CDR1 MGHRA and CDR2 YSYEKL.